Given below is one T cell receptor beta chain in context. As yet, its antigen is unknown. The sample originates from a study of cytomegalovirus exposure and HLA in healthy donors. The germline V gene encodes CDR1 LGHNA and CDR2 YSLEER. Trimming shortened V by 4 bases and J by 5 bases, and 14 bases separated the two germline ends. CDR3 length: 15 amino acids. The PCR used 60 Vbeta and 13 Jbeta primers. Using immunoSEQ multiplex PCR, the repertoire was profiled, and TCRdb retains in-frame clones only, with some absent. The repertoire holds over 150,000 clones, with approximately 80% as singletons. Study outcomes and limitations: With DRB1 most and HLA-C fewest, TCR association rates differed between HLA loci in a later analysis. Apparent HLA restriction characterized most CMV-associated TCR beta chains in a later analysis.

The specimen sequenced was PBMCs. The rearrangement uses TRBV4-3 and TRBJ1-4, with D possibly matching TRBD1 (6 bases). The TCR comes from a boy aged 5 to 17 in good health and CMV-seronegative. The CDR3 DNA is TGCGCCAGCAGCCTATTGACAGGTCCGAATGAAAAACTGTTTTTT. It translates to CASSLLTGPNEKLFF.